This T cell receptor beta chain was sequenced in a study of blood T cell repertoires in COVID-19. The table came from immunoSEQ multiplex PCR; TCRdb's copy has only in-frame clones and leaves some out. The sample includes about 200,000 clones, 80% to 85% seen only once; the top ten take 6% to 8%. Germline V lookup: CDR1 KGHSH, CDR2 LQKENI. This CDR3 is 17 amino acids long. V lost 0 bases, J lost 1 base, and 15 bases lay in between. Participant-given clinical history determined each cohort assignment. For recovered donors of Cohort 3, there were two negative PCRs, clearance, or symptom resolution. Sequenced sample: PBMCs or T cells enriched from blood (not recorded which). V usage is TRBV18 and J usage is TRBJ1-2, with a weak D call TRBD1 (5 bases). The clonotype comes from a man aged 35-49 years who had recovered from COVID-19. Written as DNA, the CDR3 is TGTGCCAGCTCACCACCGAGACAGACATCACTTAACTATGGCTACACCTTC. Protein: CASSPPRQTSLNYGYTF.